One and the same sample provided the 8 T cell receptor beta chains below, sequenced in a study of somatic mutations in cytotoxic T cells in rheumatoid arthritis. Produced via immunoSEQ multiplex PCR; TCRdb's table is partial and in-frame only. This repertoire shows 7,000 or so clones, around 90% found once; its top ten account for 15% to 20%. The sequencing input was CD8+ T cells sorted from blood. These receptors were obtained from a man in his forties with rheumatoid arthritis.

This rearrangement joins TRBV11-2 to TRBJ2-3; D possibly corresponds to TRBD1 (5 bases). Per germline, CDR1 SGHAT and CDR2 FQNNGV. This CDR3 comprises 15 residues. Trimming cost V 2 bases and J 4 bases, with 13 bases left between them. The CDR3 nucleotides read TGTGCCAGCAGCTTAACAGGTCCACCCCCAGATACGCAGTATTTT. Translated: CASSLTGPPPDTQYF.

The chain carries TRBV15 and TRBJ2-7, with 10 bases aligning to TRBD1. Germline V gives CDR1 LNHNV, CDR2 YYDKDF (reference sequence). The CDR3 has 15 residues. The V gene end was trimmed by 0 bases and the J gene end by 6 bases; junction bases not matched to a gene: 5. The CDR3 region is CATSRDRQGAIEQYV. The CDR3 nucleotides read TGTGCCACCAGCAGAGACAGACAGGGGGCAATCGAGCAGTACGTC.

This chain links TRBV6-5 with TRBJ2-4; TRBD1 matches at 7 bases. J gave up 3 bases and V 5 bases, and 7 bases lay outside the gene matches. The germline V gene has CDR1 MNHEY and CDR2 SVGAGI. CDR3 size: 15 residues. The CDR3 sequence: CASSQGTVGKNIQYF. CDR3 DNA: TGTGCCAGCAGTCAAGGGACAGTGGGCAAAAACATTCAGTACTTC.

A few counts support this clone. This chain joins TRBV19 and TRBJ1-5, with D tentatively TRBD1 (5 bases). CDR3 length: 15 residues. The germline V gene encodes CDR1 LNHDA and CDR2 SQIVND (reference sequence). V was shortened by 3 bases and J by 0 bases, with 9 bases between the two germline ends. CDR3 loop: CASSIGQHSNQPQHF. In nucleotides, the CDR3 is TGTGCCAGTAGTATCGGACAACATAGCAATCAGCCCCAGCATTTT.

The chain recombines TRBV5-6 with TRBJ1-1, with D perhaps matching TRBD1 (5 bases). The germline V gene has CDR1 SGHDT and CDR2 YYEEEE. V was clipped by 0 bases and J by 3 bases, with 15 bases between them. There are 16 residues in the CDR3. CDR3 sequence reads: CASSLDPGRLDTEAFF. CDR3 nucleotide sequence: TGTGCCAGCAGCTTGGATCCAGGGCGGTTAGACACTGAAGCTTTCTTT.

V is TRBV6-5 and J is TRBJ1-3, with TRBD1 as a possible D gene (5 bases). V lost 6 bases and J lost 2, with 11 bases in between. The CDR3 extends over 14 amino acids. Germline V gene lookup returns CDR1 MNHEY and CDR2 SVGAGI. CDR3 DNA sequence: TGTGCCAGCAGCCTCGGGGGAACTGGAAACACCATATATTTT. Protein sequence: CASSLGGTGNTIYF.

The chain uses TRBV19 and TRBJ2-1, with TRBD1 matching over 8 bases. Germline V gene lookup returns CDR1 LNHDA and CDR2 SQIVND (reference sequence). The CDR3 totals 16 residues. The J segment lost 0 bases and the V segment lost 6 bases, leaving 7 bases of the junction unmatched. The CDR3 region has the DNA TGTGCCAGTAGCAGCGACAGGGGATACTCCTACAATGAGCAGTTCTTC. Protein product: CASSSDRGYSYNEQFF.

This chain uses TRBV7-8 with TRBJ1-1, with 11 positions matching TRBD1. CDR3 length: 17 residues. J was trimmed by 0 bases and V by 1 base; bases with no gene match: 4. The germline CDR1 and CDR2 sequences are SGHVS and FQNEAQ. For the CDR3, the DNA is TGTGCCAGCAGCTTAGGAGGGACAGGGGGTATGAACACTGAAGCTTTCTTT. It translates to CASSLGGTGGMNTEAFF.